The 23 T cell receptor beta chains below come from one sample, sequenced in a study of shared clonotypes between healthy human individuals. Profiling relied on immunoSEQ multiplex PCR, and the TCRdb table lists in-frame clones only, not all of them. The sample records 780,000 or so clones, 55% to 80% being singletons. The sequenced sample was memory CD4+ T cells sorted from blood. Specified subset: CD45RA-negative fraction. All receptors derive from a woman in her twenties or thirties in good health.

This chain links TRBV6-1 with TRBJ1-3, with D uncertain. The CDR3 has 15 amino acids. Trimming pared 7 bases from V and 0 bases from J, leaving 13 bases between. Germline-derived CDR1 and CDR2 are MNHNS and SASEGT. This CDR3 reads CASMRWPPSGNTIYF. DNA for the CDR3: TGTGCCAGCATGCGATGGCCTCCCTCTGGAAACACCATATATTTT.

This clone was counted between two and nine times. V usage is TRBV7-9 and J usage is TRBJ1-1; D is possibly TRBD1 (5 bases). CDR3 length equals 15 residues. Between the trimmed V and J ends, which lost 5 bases and 7 bases, there was a span of 20 bases. Per the germline V gene, CDR1 is SEHNR and CDR2 is FQNEAQ (reference sequence). CDR3 nucleotides: TGTGCCAGCAGCCGGGGCCGGGGATCCTTGAGTGAAGCTTTCTTT. Its translation is CASSRGRGSLSEAFF.

The rearrangement links TRBV19 to TRBJ1-5; D uncertain. The V gene's germline CDR1 is LNHDA and CDR2 SQIVND (reference sequence). V lost 7 bases, J lost 3 bases, and 22 bases lay in between. The CDR3 contains 17 residues. This CDR3 is CASNTITDPGPNQPQHF. The DNA for the CDR3 is TGTGCCAGTAACACCATAACGGACCCCGGACCCAATCAGCCCCAGCATTTT.

The rearrangement uses TRBV18 and TRBJ1-3, with no clear D. Germline V lookup: CDR1 KGHSH, CDR2 LQKENI. CDR3 length: 15 amino acids. The V gene lost 3 bases and the J gene lost 0 bases, with 9 bases spanning the gap. Written as DNA, the CDR3 is TGTGCCAGCTCACCGACCGATGACTCTGGAAACACCATATATTTT. Its protein is CASSPTDDSGNTIYF. The variable domain in full, with the rest retrieved from reference TRBV18 and TRBJ1-3, is NAGVMQNPRHLVRRRGQEARLRCSPMKGHSHVYWYRQLPEEGLKFMVYLQKENIIDESGMPKERFSAEFPKEGPSILRIQQVVRGDSAAYFCASSPTDDSGNTIYFGEGSWLTVV.

V and J are TRBV5-8 and TRBJ2-7; D uncertain. V lost 8 bases and J lost 6, with 12 bases in between. This CDR3 spans 11 amino acids. Looked up from germline, CDR1 is SGHTS and CDR2 is YDEGEE. The CDR3 protein is CARERVPEQYF. CDR3 coding DNA: TGTGCCAGAGAAAGGGTACCCGAGCAGTACTTC.

The chain employs TRBV7-8 and TRBJ2-5; TRBD1 matches at 8 bases. This CDR3 contains 14 residues. The germline gives CDR1 SGHVS, CDR2 FQNEAQ. The V segment lost 3 bases and the J segment 4 bases; nucleotides outside the gene matches: 4. In nucleotides, the CDR3 is TGTGCCAGCAGCTTCACAGGGGGGAGAGAGACCCAGTACTTC. Residues: CASSFTGGRETQYF.

The gene calls are TRBV28 and TRBJ2-2; D is unclear. V was clipped by 7 bases and J by 1 base, with 10 bases between them. The CDR3 has 14 residues. The germline V gene encodes CDR1 MDHEN and CDR2 SYDVKM. CDR3 protein: CASNNPQNTGELFF. In DNA form, the CDR3 reads TGTGCCAGCAATAACCCTCAGAACACCGGGGAGCTGTTTTTT.

Concerning this clone: Other DNA sequences in the same sample also yield this CDR3. V and J are TRBV11-2 and TRBJ2-7; D possibly uses TRBD1 or TRBD2 (5 bases each). Deletions cut 5 bases from V and 3 bases from J, with 8 bases between. This CDR3 has 12 residues. CDR1 is SGHAT, CDR2 FQNNGV, per germline. The CDR3 loop reads CASSRDRYEQYF. Written as DNA, the CDR3 is TGTGCCAGCAGCCGGGACCGCTACGAGCAGTACTTC.

This chain joins TRBV5-1 and TRBJ2-3; TRBD1 matches 8 bases. CDR3 length: 15 amino acids. Losses at the gene ends were 6 bases for V and 0 bases for J; bases not matched to a gene: 6. The germline V gene has CDR1 SGHRS and CDR2 YFSETQ. The CDR3 is CASNPDRGSTDTQYF. DNA for the CDR3: TGCGCCAGCAACCCAGACAGGGGAAGCACAGATACGCAGTATTTT.

The chain recombines TRBV10-3 with TRBJ1-5, with a tentative D call TRBD1 (5 bases). Per germline, CDR1 ENHRY and CDR2 SYGVKD. The CDR3 length is 15 residues. Trimming took off 6 bases at V and 0 bases at J, with 12 bases between the two ends. CDR3 nucleotides: TGTGCCATCAGGTCGGGGGAGGGTAGCAATCAGCCCCAGCATTTT. Its translation: CAIRSGEGSNQPQHF.

This clone was counted once. Since a much larger clone is just one base distant, this may be a read error. This specimen includes other DNA sequences encoding the same CDR3. The chain couples TRBV29-1 to TRBJ2-1; 9 bases map to TRBD1. V shed 6 bases, J shed 1 base, and the junction held 4 bases outside the gene matches. The CDR3 spans 14 residues. Germline CDR1 reads SQVTM; CDR2 reads ANQGSEA. CDR3 sequence reads: CSVDDRGSYNEQFF. The CDR3 nucleotides read TGCAGCGTAGATGACAGGGGGTCCTACAATGAGCAGTTCTTC.

This sequence joins TRBV27 and TRBJ1-6; 9 bases match TRBD1. The germline CDR1 and CDR2 sequences are MNHEY and SMNVEV (reference sequence). The CDR3 is made up of 14 amino acids. V dropped 5 bases and J dropped 7; count of bases not matched to a gene: 3. The CDR3 reads CASSTGGGNSPLHF. The CDR3 DNA follows: TGTGCCAGCAGTACAGGGGGCGGGAATTCACCCCTCCACTTT.

V and J are TRBV18 and TRBJ2-5; unclear D gene. Germline V gene lookup returns CDR1 KGHSH and CDR2 LQKENI. The CDR3 contains 13 residues. The germline V and J ends were trimmed by 2 bases and 0 bases, with 4 bases remaining between them. The CDR3 region is CASSPAYQETQYF. As DNA, the CDR3 is TGTGCCAGCTCACCAGCGTACCAAGAGACCCAGTACTTC.

This clone has just a few counts. The J gene is TRBJ2-1, the V gene TRBV11-2, with 12 bases lining up with TRBD2. The CDR3 spans 16 residues. The V and J ends lost 5 bases and 11 bases, in that order; junction bases with no gene match: 13. Per the germline V gene, CDR1 is SGHAT and CDR2 is FQNNGV. The DNA of the CDR3 is TGTGCCAGCAGCCCGAGTCGGACTAGCGGGATTAATCAGCAGTTCTTC. Encoded protein: CASSPSRTSGINQQFF.

The V and J genes are TRBV7-8 and TRBJ2-7, with 10 nucleotides matching TRBD2. V lost 1 base to trimming and J lost 4 bases; unmatched junction nucleotides: 4. The CDR3 runs 15 residues. Germline assignment: CDR1 SGHVS and CDR2 FQNEAQ. The CDR3 here is CASSLVPSGGYEQYF. The CDR3 DNA reads TGTGCCAGCAGCTTAGTGCCTAGCGGGGGTTACGAGCAGTACTTC.

This clone appeared many times. The CDR3 nucleotides are TGTGCCAGCAGCCCGTCTAGCCGGGGGCAGTATTTT. As protein: CASSPSSRGQYF. The chain carries TRBV2 and TRBJ2-3; D possibly corresponds to TRBD2 (5 bases). The germline CDR1 and CDR2 sequences are SNHLY and FYNNEI. The CDR3 extends over 12 amino acids. V lost 6 bases to trimming and J lost 11 bases, with 15 bases between them.

This clone was counted once. This rearrangement joins TRBV2 to TRBJ2-7; tentative D call: TRBD2 (6 bases). The germline CDR1 and CDR2 sequences are SNHLY and FYNNEI. V shed 3 bases and J shed 0 bases, with 12 bases lying between them. The CDR3 is 15 amino acids. In DNA form, the CDR3 reads TGTGCCAGCAGTGATTCTGGCGGGGTCTCCTACGAGCAGTACTTC. This encodes CASSDSGGVSYEQYF.

This rearrangement joins TRBV7-9 to TRBJ1-1; D gene ambiguous. CDR3 size: 15 residues. Trimming removed 3 bases from V and 1 base from J, with 12 bases in between. Germline CDR1 reads SEHNR; CDR2 reads FQNEAQ (reference sequence). CDR3 in amino acids: CASSFKDGPNTEAFF. The DNA of the CDR3 is TGTGCCAGCAGCTTTAAGGACGGACCGAACACTGAAGCTTTCTTT.

The chain uses TRBV27 and TRBJ2-4, with D hard to call. Trimming shortened V by 8 bases and J by 3 bases, and 14 bases separated the two germline ends. The CDR3 contains 14 residues. CDR1 MNHEY and CDR2 SMNVEV come from the germline V gene (reference sequence). The DNA for the CDR3 is TGTGCCAGCGGGGATGGCAACGTCAAAAACATTCAGTACTTC. Protein product: CASGDGNVKNIQYF.

The J gene is TRBJ1-1, the V gene TRBV11-2, with 8 bases matching TRBD1. CDR1 SGHAT and CDR2 FQNNGV come from the germline V gene. J was trimmed by 5 bases and V by 5 bases; bases with no gene match: 7. The CDR3 is made up of 14 amino acids. CDR3 bases: TGTGCCAGCAGCCCCCAGGGGGCGGTGACTGAAGCTTTCTTT. Amino acid sequence: CASSPQGAVTEAFF.

The V and J genes are TRBV18 and TRBJ1-2, with D uncertain. Germline V gene sequence: CDR1 KGHSH, CDR2 LQKENI. This CDR3 comprises 14 residues. V gave up 0 bases and J gave up 10 bases, with 15 bases separating them. CDR3 in amino acids: CASSPPGPYLDYTF. In DNA form, the CDR3 reads TGTGCCAGCTCACCACCCGGCCCGTACCTTGACTACACCTTC.

This clone was detected many times. The chain is built from TRBV2 and TRBJ1-2; D is undetermined. CDR3 length equals 12 residues. Germline V CDR1 and CDR2: SNHLY, FYNNEI. V was cut by 2 bases and J by 5 bases, with 6 bases left in between. CDR3 region: CASSESRYGYTF. CDR3 bases: TGTGCCAGCAGTGAATCGCGGTATGGCTACACCTTC.

This rearrangement joins TRBV28 to TRBJ1-2; 7 nucleotides line up with TRBD1. The germline CDR1 and CDR2 sequences are MDHEN and SYDVKM. The CDR3 loop spans 14 amino acids. Trimming removed 5 bases from V and 8 bases from J; junction bases left unmatched: 11. The CDR3 coding sequence is TGTGCCAGCAGTCTATACAGGGGTAGTATAGGCTACACCTTC. This codes for CASSLYRGSIGYTF.